This T cell receptor beta chain was identified during a study of T cell clonotyping in hematopoietic cell transplantation. Study-level findings and limits: Pathologically expanded recipient clonotypes increased progressively from day 30 to day 180 as diversity fell. At the given depth, recipient repertoires were over 95% de novo clonotypes. Graft donor and pretransplant recipient Inverse Simpson Index values predicted broader posttransplant TCR diversity.

About this clone: Its matching antigen is unknown.

The time point here: recipient sample about 28 days before transplant, after cytoreduction. Here immunoSEQ multiplex PCR was the method, and the copy in TCRdb shows in-frame clones only, minus some. The sample has 45,000 or so clones, about four fifths seen once; the top ten hold roughly 5.7%. Germline V gene sequence: CDR1 MDHEN, CDR2 SYDVKM. Trimming shortened V by 1 base and J by 1 base, and 12 bases separated the two germline ends. The CDR3 extends over 16 amino acids. The TCR comes from a man aged 55 to 70 with myelodysplastic syndrome. Some clones in this sample may be carry-over from other donors' samples. Sample: peripheral blood mononuclear cells, taken before stem cell transplant. The V and J genes are TRBV28 and TRBJ2-3; perhaps TRBD1 as D (5 bases). The CDR3 DNA is TGTGCCAGCAGTTTATTTCCGACAGCCGGCACAGATACGCAGTATTTT. Its protein product is CASSLFPTAGTDTQYF.